This is a list of T cell receptor beta chains from one sample in a study of lymphopenia after photon versus proton radiotherapy. Some clones are missing from TCRdb's copy, which holds only in-frame ones; the method was immunoSEQ multiplex PCR. The sample includes about 45,000 clones, over 75% of them seen just once. The sequencing here drew on peripheral blood, taken from a patient treated with photon-based radiotherapy. These TCRs come from a man between 40 and 49 years old with gastric cancer. Each CDR3 is given with its conserved first and last residue. Each record gives: V gene, CDR3 protein.

V gene: TRBV19
CDR3 protein: CASTGSYYGYTF

V gene: TRBV7-8
CDR3 protein: CASGGTEKRLNTEAFF

V gene: TRBV5-6
CDR3 protein: CASSLGLASSTDTQYF

V gene: TRBV6-6
CDR3 protein: CASNPGTAGNTIYF

V gene: TRBV4-2
CDR3 protein: CASSHTGGSAAGNQPQHF

V gene: TRBV7-2
CDR3 protein: CASSLALWGRSYEQYF

V gene: TRBV5-4
CDR3 protein: CASSLVWKNEKLFF

V gene: TRBV20-1
CDR3 protein: CSASRDNEQFF

V gene: TRBV2
CDR3 protein: CASSGSLAQETQYF

V gene: TRBV6-5
CDR3 protein: CASRGPSGGYGYTF

V gene: TRBV7-9
CDR3 protein: CASSLRTGGGTGELFF

V gene: TRBV2
CDR3 protein: CASIRAGGWTGELFF

V gene: TRBV7-2
CDR3 protein: CASSSPEGLAGTDTQYF

V gene: TRBV5-4
CDR3 protein: CASSPEIGEKLFF

V gene: TRBV7-7
CDR3 protein: CASSLAVQETQYF

V gene: TRBV30
CDR3 protein: CAWSGEYRNQPQHF

V gene: TRBV2
CDR3 protein: CASSPTGTGVYEQYF

V gene: TRBV18
CDR3 protein: CASSPAGEKLFF

V gene: TRBV2
CDR3 protein: CASSEAGEQYF

V gene: TRBV11-1
CDR3 protein: CASSLADRGTNEKLFF

V gene: TRBV9
CDR3 protein: CASSVMEGGGDGYTF

V gene: TRBV5-1
CDR3 protein: CASSTLTGGGQETQYF

V gene: TRBV5-6
CDR3 protein: CASSFQFEQYF

V gene: TRBV5-1
CDR3 protein: CASVISGGAGETQYF

V gene: TRBV10-1
CDR3 protein: CASSELQNQPQHF

V gene: TRBV5-1
CDR3 protein: CASSLGQTSNEKLFF

V gene: TRBV7-2
CDR3 protein: CASSPHPGTVNTEAFF

V gene: TRBV10-3
CDR3 protein: CAISDGERGKLFF

V gene: TRBV30
CDR3 protein: CALFRDRGPMNTEAFF

V gene: TRBV7-8
CDR3 protein: CASSLSFLRDRGTEQYF

V gene: TRBV5-1
CDR3 protein: CASSDVPGQGGEQYF

V gene: TRBV7-3
CDR3 protein: CASSLSNLNTEAFF

V gene: TRBV5-4
CDR3 protein: CASSSGGGAKDEQFF

V gene: TRBV5-4
CDR3 protein: CASSSPDILSYGYTF

V gene: TRBV11-2
CDR3 protein: CASSLGIGDTQYF

V gene: TRBV28
CDR3 protein: CASLEAGRALHQPQHF

V gene: TRBV7-2
CDR3 protein: CASSEMANYGYTF

V gene: TRBV6-1
CDR3 protein: CASRVSGANVLTF

V gene: TRBV5-1
CDR3 protein: CASSLRDTFSGNTIYF

V gene: TRBV19
CDR3 protein: CASSLDQRISGNTIYF

V gene: TRBV6-5
CDR3 protein: CASRDRGVDTEAFF

V gene: TRBV5-1
CDR3 protein: CASSDADTQETQYF